This passage covers 21 T cell receptor beta chains from one sample sequenced in a study of shared T cell receptors in the human thymus. Sequenced by immunoSEQ multiplex PCR; TCRdb stores in-frame clones only, minus some. The data contain about 660,000 clones, 70% to 90% of them singletons. The same sample was also used in a study of human thymus T cells.

The sample comprised thymocytes. The receptors stem from a boy in the first two years of life with a congenital heart defect.

This clone was counted between two and nine times. The chain couples TRBV5-6 to TRBJ1-1; D call uncertain. Between the trimmed V and J ends, which lost 0 bases and 3 bases, there was a span of 12 bases. The CDR3 extends over 15 amino acids. The germline gives CDR1 SGHDT, CDR2 YYEEEE. The CDR3 region has the DNA TGTGCCAGCAGCTTGGAGGCAGCCGAGGACACTGAAGCTTTCTTT. Protein sequence: CASSLEAAEDTEAFF.

This clone was seen more than once but under ten times. This chain links TRBV5-6 with TRBJ1-2; 8 bases align to TRBD1. Germline loops: CDR1 SGHDT, CDR2 YYEEEE. Losses at the gene ends were 4 bases for V and 4 bases for J; bases not matched to a gene: 6. The CDR3 is 14 residues long. CDR3 protein: CASSPGTGIYGYTF. The CDR3 DNA sequence: TGTGCCAGCAGCCCGGGGACAGGAATCTATGGCTACACCTTC.

This clone was found once. The chain recombines TRBV19 with TRBJ2-3; 8 bases fit TRBD2. This CDR3 comprises 16 residues. J was trimmed by 6 bases and V by 1 base; bases with no gene match: 9. Germline assignment: CDR1 LNHDA and CDR2 SQIVND (reference sequence). CDR3 sequence (DNA): TGTGCCAGTAGTATAGTAAGCGGGGGCCGCAAGGATACGCAGTATTTT. Encoded protein: CASSIVSGGRKDTQYF. Based on the CDR3 plus reference TRBV19 and TRBJ2-3, the full variable domain is DGGITQSPKYLFRKEGQNVTLSCEQNLNHDAMYWYRQDPGQGLRLIYYSQIVNDFQKGDIAEGYSVSREKKESFPLTVTSAQKNPTAFYLCASSIVSGGRKDTQYFGPGTRLTVL.

This chain's CDR3 is CASSRGTSGPPQIGGELFF. The CDR3 DNA follows: TGTGCCAGCAGCAGAGGGACTAGCGGTCCACCACAGATCGGCGGGGAGCTGTTTTTT. The chain employs TRBV13 and TRBJ2-2; the match to TRBD2 covers 11 bases. The CDR3 sequence is 19 residues long. J gave up 7 bases and V 5 bases, and 18 bases lay outside the gene matches. CDR1 is PRHDT and CDR2 is FYEKMQ in the germline V gene (reference sequence).

This chain joins TRBV19 and TRBJ1-3, with TRBD1 as a possible D gene (5 bases). Germline values: CDR1 LNHDA, CDR2 SQIVND (reference sequence). Trimming left V 3 bases short and J 0 bases short, with 12 bases between. CDR3 length: 16 residues. CDR3 loop: CASSILHRFSGNTIYF. In nucleotides, the CDR3 is TGTGCCAGTAGTATCCTCCACAGGTTCTCTGGAAACACCATATATTTT.

The chain links TRBV2 to TRBJ1-4; TRBD1 is a possible D gene (5 bases). V lost 6 bases and J 4 bases, leaving 12 bases between the germline ends. The germline V gene has CDR1 SNHLY and CDR2 FYNNEI. The CDR3 has 14 residues. CDR3 protein: CASSHDSLNEKLFF. CDR3 DNA sequence: TGTGCCAGCAGCCACGACAGCCTTAATGAAAAACTGTTTTTT.

Of note for this clone: Other DNA sequences from this sample encode an identical CDR3 as well. The gene calls are TRBV5-6 and TRBJ2-7; TRBD2 agrees at 12 bases. The CDR3 has 15 residues. Germline V gene sequence: CDR1 SGHDT, CDR2 YYEEEE. V shed 2 bases, J shed 2 bases, and the junction held 2 bases outside the gene matches. The CDR3: CASSLLAGGPYEQYF. Written as DNA, the CDR3 is TGTGCCAGCAGCTTACTAGCGGGGGGCCCCTACGAGCAGTACTTC.

The V call is TRBV27, the J call TRBJ2-3, with TRBD2 matching 10 bases. Trimming cost V 3 bases and J 5 bases; bases outside gene matches: 5. The germline V gene has CDR1 MNHEY and CDR2 SMNVEV (reference sequence). The CDR3 is 15 amino acids. CDR3 DNA: TGTGCCAGCAGTTTGCTAGCGGGAGAGGTAGATACGCAGTATTTT. Amino acid sequence: CASSLLAGEVDTQYF.

The chain couples TRBV6-1 to TRBJ1-1; no reliable D call. The CDR3 is 16 amino acids. Germline V CDR1 and CDR2: MNHNS, SASEGT. V lost 2 bases to trimming and J lost 0 bases, with 13 bases between them. The CDR3 region is CASSENIKSLNTEAFF. The CDR3 bases are TGTGCCAGCAGTGAAAATATTAAGAGCTTGAACACTGAAGCTTTCTTT.

Comment on this clone: The junction does not match germline at one end; this may be a read error. This specimen includes other DNA sequences encoding the same CDR3. The chain is built from TRBV4-3 and TRBJ1-6; 9 nucleotides agree with TRBD1. The length of the CDR3 is 16 residues. The germline CDR1 and CDR2 sequences are LGHNA and YSLEER. The CDR3 DNA reads TGCGCCAGCAGCCAAGACGCGGGACAGGGTAATTCCCCCCTCCACTTT. Translation: CASSQDAGQGNSPLHF.

This clone was seen once. The CDR3 is CASSFQARGLEGNTEAFF. The DNA for the CDR3 is TGTGCCAGCAGCTTTCAGGCGAGGGGGCTTGAGGGTAACACTGAAGCTTTCTTT. The J gene is TRBJ1-1, the V gene TRBV5-8, with 7 bases fitting TRBD1. V was pared by 2 bases and J by 2 bases, with 15 bases of the junction left unmatched. This CDR3 has 18 residues. Germline values: CDR1 SGHTS, CDR2 YDEGEE.

A single count supports this clone. The CDR3 DNA is TGTGCCAGCAGCTCCTCCTTTCGAGCGAGCACCGGGGAGCTGTTTTTT. Translation: CASSSSFRASTGELFF. The chain has TRBV7-9 and TRBJ2-2; D not certain. Per the germline V gene, CDR1 is SEHNR and CDR2 is FQNEAQ (reference sequence). The CDR3 extends over 16 amino acids. V lost 4 bases, J lost 4 bases, and 16 bases lay in between.

The J gene is TRBJ2-2, the V gene TRBV12-5; 9 bases align to TRBD2. The CDR3 runs 18 residues. With V trimmed by 0 bases and J by 0 bases, 5 bases remained unmatched. From germline, CDR1 is LGHNT and CDR2 FRNRAP. Here the CDR3 reads CASGLVISGRPNTGELFF. CDR3 DNA: TGTGCTAGTGGTTTGGTAATTAGCGGGAGACCGAACACCGGGGAGCTGTTTTTT.

This CDR3 is CAISGGENTEAFF. The CDR3 DNA sequence: TGTGCCATCAGTGGGGGGGAGAACACTGAAGCTTTCTTT. The chain joins TRBV10-3 to TRBJ1-1, with D perhaps matching TRBD1 (5 bases). V lost 4 bases, J lost 1 base, and 7 bases lay in between. CDR3 length equals 13 residues. Germline V gene sequence: CDR1 ENHRY, CDR2 SYGVKD.

This clone is a singleton in its sample. V usage is TRBV19 and J usage is TRBJ1-5; tentatively, D is TRBD1 (6 bases). This CDR3 comprises 17 residues. V lost 4 bases and J 0 bases, leaving 16 bases between the germline ends. Per germline, CDR1 LNHDA and CDR2 SQIVND (reference sequence). The CDR3 here is CASSTKPGHYSNQPQHF. The CDR3, as DNA: TGTGCCAGTAGTACGAAACCGGGACATTATAGCAATCAGCCCCAGCATTTT.

The chain carries TRBV15 and TRBJ1-3; D may be TRBD1 (5 bases). Germline CDR1 and CDR2: LNHNV and YYDKDF (reference sequence). Trimming left V 0 bases short and J 0 bases short, with 27 bases between. The CDR3 is 22 residues long. As DNA, the CDR3 is TGTGCCACCAGCAGAGATCAAGGAATAAGGGGACTGCAGTTCAGCTCTGGAAACACCATATATTTT. It translates to CATSRDQGIRGLQFSSGNTIYF. Looking up the rest from reference TRBV15 and TRBJ1-3 gives the full variable domain: DAMVIQNPRYQVTQFGKPVTLSCSQTLNHNVMYWYQQKSSQAPKLLFHYYDKDFNNEADTPDNFQSRRPNTSFCFLDIRSPGLGDTAMYLCATSRDQGIRGLQFSSGNTIYFGEGSWLTVV.

V gene TRBV14 combines with J gene TRBJ2-1; tentatively, D is TRBD1 (6 bases). Germline CDR1 reads SGHDN; CDR2 reads FVKESK. Between the trimmed V and J ends, which lost 5 bases and 5 bases, there was a span of 19 bases. This CDR3 is built from 16 residues. The CDR3 nucleotides read TGTGCCAGCAGCTTCCTACTCCGGGACAACCACAATGAGCAGTTCTTC. It codes for CASSFLLRDNHNEQFF.

This chain connects TRBV27 to TRBJ2-1, with a weak D call TRBD2 (5 bases). The length of the CDR3 is 21 residues. Germline values: CDR1 MNHEY, CDR2 SMNVEV (reference sequence). With 3 bases removed from V and 1 base from J, the gap between germline ends came to 28 bases. The CDR3, as DNA: TGTGCCAGCAGTTTCTCAGCCCCCTCGCGGGCCGGCCCTGATTCCTACAATGAGCAGTTCTTC. Protein product: CASSFSAPSRAGPDSYNEQFF.

The chain joins TRBV2 to TRBJ2-7; 8 nucleotides line up with TRBD1. CDR3 length equals 13 residues. Trimming took 6 bases from V and 4 from J; bases not matched to a gene: 5. Germline CDR1 and CDR2: SNHLY and FYNNEI. The chain's CDR3 is CASSRDRPYEQYF. In DNA, the CDR3 is TGTGCCAGCAGCCGGGACAGGCCATACGAGCAGTACTTC.

This chain uses TRBV6-4 with TRBJ1-5, with TRBD1 matching over 8 bases. CDR1 and CDR2 from the germline V gene are MRHNA and SNTAGT. V trimming: 2 bases; J trimming: 8 bases; junction bases outside the gene matches: 11. This CDR3 has 16 amino acids. CDR3 in DNA: TGTGCCAGCAGTGACAACAGGGGGATCCTCCGGGAGCCCCAGCATTTT. It yields the protein CASSDNRGILREPQHF.

The chain joins TRBV19 to TRBJ2-5; D may be TRBD1 (6 bases). The CDR3 has 11 residues. Germline values: CDR1 LNHDA, CDR2 SQIVND (reference sequence). CDR3 DNA: TGTGTCGCACAGGGTCAAGAGACCCAGTACTTC. This gives the protein CVAQGQETQYF.